This T cell receptor (beta chain) was profiled in a study of blood T cells in healthy people across ages. Notes on the study in general: Long-lived and aged donors differed, with more naive CD4+ cells and higher diversity in the long-lived.

Investigators took about 10 milliliters of peripheral blood from every donor. Alongside a J-beta primer mix, a sample-barcoded 5' primer served in a second PCR lasting about 7 to 12 cycles. TCRdb independently ran MiXCR on the 5' RACE reads; one entry per CDR3 protein. The sample has hundreds of thousands of distinct CDR3 sequences, around 48% seen once. This clonotype was detected only a few times. The antigen is unknown. Trimming took off 1 base at V and 8 bases at J, with 14 bases between the two ends. CDR3 length: 15 residues. CDR1 and CDR2 (germline): MGHRA, YSYEKL. Sequenced: blood. The chain is built from TRBV4-1 and TRBJ1-4, with a possible D match to TRBD1 (6 bases). The clonotype originates from a man aged 25-45 years in good health. CDR3 sequence reads: CASSQVGALIEKLFF. CDR3 in DNA: TGCGCCAGCAGCCAAGTGGGGGCGTTGATAGAAAAACTGTTTTTT.